These 26 T cell receptor beta chains were all obtained from the same sample, sequenced in a study of T cells in women clearing cervical HPV infection. This table comes from immunoSEQ multiplex PCR, and its TCRdb copy is limited to in-frame clones, with some not included. The listing records about 30,000 clones. Input material: blood buffy coat. Receptors were obtained from a woman between 18 and 75 years old with a cervical HPV16 infection that either progressed to CIN3+ or cleared (not recorded which).

As concerns this clone: The CDR3 extends 3 residues past the end of the read, so its final part is completed from the germline J gene. The chain joins TRBV7-9 to TRBJ2-2, with D possibly being TRBD1 (6 bases). The germline gives CDR1 SEHNR, CDR2 FQNEAQ (reference sequence). The CDR3 totals 14 residues. CDR3 sequence reads: CASSWTATNEKLFF. CDR3 bases read: TGTGCCAGCAGCTGGACAGCCACAAATGAAAAG.

Concerning this clone itself: The CDR3 is cut off 3 residues early in the read; its end comes from the germline J gene. The chain employs TRBV7-3 and TRBJ2-1; D may be TRBD2 (5 bases). Trimming cost V 5 bases and J 3 bases, with 14 bases left between them. Germline CDR1 SGHTA, CDR2 FQGTGA. The CDR3 has 15 residues. CDR3 residues: CASSPLASSYNEQFF. CDR3 DNA (partial): TGTGCCAGCAGCCCGCTAGCCAGTAGCTACAATGAG.

Concerning this clone itself: The read comes to an end 3 residues before the CDR3 does, leaving the germline J gene to fill in the end. The rearrangement joins TRBV5-1 to TRBJ1-2; perhaps TRBD1 as D (5 bases). There are 15 residues in the CDR3. Germline V gene lookup returns CDR1 SGHRS and CDR2 YFSETQ. V was clipped by 0 bases and J by 2 bases, with 11 bases between them. CDR3 DNA (partial): TGCGCCAGCAGCTTGGGTTTAGGGGTGAACTATGGC. It yields the protein CASSLGLGVNYG. The entire CDR3 is CASSLGLGVNYGYTF.

Remarks on this clone: The read ends 3 residues shy of where the CDR3 ends; the end is completed using the germline J gene. The rearrangement uses TRBV18 and TRBJ2-3; no clear D gene. From germline, CDR1 is KGHSH and CDR2 LQKENI. The CDR3 loop spans 13 amino acids. This CDR3 reads CASSPQTQETQYF. The CDR3 DNA, read in part, is TGTGCCAGCTCACCACAGACCCAGGAGACG. Variable domain in full (rest from reference TRBV18 and TRBJ2-3): NAGVMQNPRHLVRRRGQEARLRCSPMKGHSHVYWYRQLPEEGLKFMVYLQKENIIDESGMPKERFSAEFPKEGPSILRIQQVVRGDSAAYFCASSPQTQETQYFGPGTRLTVL.

Remarks on this clone: Coverage ceases 3 residues before the CDR3 finishes, and the germline J gene fills in the end. The chain is built from TRBV5-4 and TRBJ1-2; 8 nucleotides agree with TRBD1. The CDR3 is 13 amino acids. Germline CDR1 reads SGHNT; CDR2 reads YYREEE (reference sequence). The CDR3 bases that were read are TGTGCCAGCAGCTACAAGACAGGGGTAGGC. Translated: CASSYKTGVG. The full CDR3 protein is CASSYKTGVGYTF.

Concerning this clone: The read falls 3 residues short of the CDR3 end, and the missing part is taken from the germline J gene. The V gene is TRBV7-8, the J gene TRBJ1-2; tentatively, D is TRBD1 (6 bases). The CDR3 has 17 amino acids. Looked up from germline, CDR1 is SGHVS and CDR2 is FQNEAQ. This CDR3 reads CASSARPAAGAYSDYTF. Partial CDR3 DNA: TGTGCCAGCAGCGCCCGACCCGCAGCGGGGGCCTACAGTGAC.

A word on this clone: Read coverage stops 3 residues before the CDR3 terminus; the germline J gene supplies the remainder. The chain employs TRBV29-1 and TRBJ2-2, with 13 bases fitting TRBD2. Germline lookup yields CDR1 SQVTM and CDR2 ANQGSEA. This CDR3 has 16 amino acids. V dropped 5 bases and J dropped 0; count of bases not matched to a gene: 3. The part of the CDR3 DNA that was read is TGCAGCGTTACCGGGACTAGCGGGACGAACACCGGGGAG. It codes for CSVTGTSGTNTGE. The CDR3 as a whole reads CSVTGTSGTNTGELFF.

Details on this clone: Coverage ceases 3 residues before the CDR3 finishes, and the germline J gene fills in the end. V gene TRBV7-9 combines with J gene TRBJ1-4; weak D call: TRBD1 (5 bases). Germline assignment: CDR1 SEHNR and CDR2 FQNEAQ (reference sequence). The CDR3 covers 15 residues. The CDR3 reads CASAFSSSGANVLFF. The part of the CDR3 DNA that was read is TGTGCCAGCGCTTTTAGCAGCTCTGGGGCCAACGTA.

Notes on this clone: The CDR3 extends 3 residues past the end of the read, so its final part is completed from the germline J gene. This chain connects TRBV3-1 (or the pseudogene TRBV3-2) to TRBJ2-7; D gene ambiguous. The CDR3 length is 15 residues. Germline CDR1 reads LGHDT; CDR2 reads YNNKEL (reference sequence). The V end was cut by 0 bases, the J end by 3 bases, with 12 bases between. CDR3 protein: CASSQDPPRSYEQYF. The covered CDR3 bases are TGTGCCAGCAGCCAAGATCCACCCCGCAGCTACGAG.

On this clone itself: The read stops 3 residues short of the end of the CDR3; the missing end is completed from the germline J gene. V gene TRBV20-1 combines with J gene TRBJ2-2; D perhaps matches TRBD1 (6 bases). The length of the CDR3 is 14 residues. Germline loops: CDR1 DFQATT, CDR2 SNEGSKA (reference sequence). V lost 4 bases to trimming and J lost 0 bases, with 9 bases between them. The CDR3 spells CSAMGQPNTGELFF. The CDR3 DNA, read in part, is TGCAGTGCTATGGGACAACCGAACACCGGGGAG.

Partial CDR3 DNA: TGTGCCAGTAGAAGCGAAGGGACTAATCAGCCG. Translated: CASRSEGTNQP. The CDR3 in its entirety is CASRSEGTNQPQYF. The chain uses TRBV7-4 and TRBJ2-3; 7 nucleotides match TRBD2. Read sequence stops 3 residues before the CDR3 end, and the germline J gene provides the missing end. The CDR3 covers 14 residues. The germline gives CDR1 SGHVT, CDR2 SQSDAQ.

As to this clone: The read ends 3 residues before the CDR3 terminus; that terminus is restored from the germline J gene. The V call is TRBV20-1, the J call TRBJ2-5, with 7 bases fitting TRBD1. V gave up 4 bases and J gave up 2 bases; unmatched junction bases: 22. The germline gives CDR1 DFQATT, CDR2 SNEGSKA (reference sequence). This CDR3 has 19 amino acids. The CDR3 reads CSAKTGQTYRKWRQETQYF. The DNA read from the CDR3 is TGCAGTGCTAAAACGGGACAGACGTACCGTAAGTGGAGGCAAGAGACC.

About this clone: The CDR3 is cut off 3 residues early in the read; its end comes from the germline J gene. The V gene is TRBV19, the J gene TRBJ2-7; D perhaps matches TRBD2 (5 bases). CDR1 LNHDA and CDR2 SQIVND come from the germline V gene (reference sequence). This CDR3 spans 14 amino acids. V was clipped by 11 bases and J by 3 bases, with 20 bases between them. CDR3 amino acids: CACPLRGPYYEQYF. The part of the CDR3 DNA that was read is TGTGCCTGTCCCCTCCGGGGTCCCTACTACGAG.

CDR3: CASLGDRGTDTYTF. The covered CDR3 bases are TGTGCCAGCCTAGGGGACAGGGGCACAGATACC. The V gene is TRBV18, the J gene TRBJ1-2, with 10 bases aligning to TRBD1. The read gets to within 3 residues of the CDR3 end, and the germline J gene fills in the rest. This CDR3 is 14 amino acids long. Germline V gene sequence: CDR1 KGHSH, CDR2 LQKENI.

As for this clone: Sequencing ends 3 residues short of the CDR3 end; the germline J gene provides the rest. This chain links TRBV5-4 with TRBJ2-5; D may match TRBD1 or TRBD2 (5 bases each). V dropped 0 bases and J dropped 5 bases, with 14 bases sitting between them. Germline-derived CDR1 and CDR2 are SGHNT and YYREEE (reference sequence). The CDR3 runs to 15 residues. Incomplete CDR3 DNA: TGTGCCAGCAGCTTGGCCGCCGAGGGGCTGGAGACC. Translation gives CASSLAAEGLET. The CDR3 in full is CASSLAAEGLETQYF.

As concerns this clone: The read ends 3 residues early relative to the CDR3; the germline J gene fills the gap. The rearrangement uses TRBV20-1 and TRBJ2-7, with 10 bases aligning to TRBD2. Trimming took 3 bases from V and 0 from J; bases not matched to a gene: 14. Germline CDR1 DFQATT, CDR2 SNEGSKA (reference sequence). This CDR3 comprises 18 residues. CDR3 protein: CSASLAGAFLHGSYEQYF. The CDR3 DNA, read in part, is TGCAGTGCTAGTCTAGCGGGGGCTTTTCTCCACGGCTCCTACGAG.

Points on this clone: The observed sequence ends 3 residues before the CDR3 terminus, with the missing tail filled in from the germline J gene. V and J are TRBV18 and TRBJ2-1, with D unresolved. This CDR3 spans 16 amino acids. CDR1 is KGHSH and CDR2 is LQKENI in the germline V gene. The V end was cut by 3 bases, the J end by 0 bases, with 12 bases between. The CDR3 is CASSPNALSSYNEQFF. Partial CDR3 DNA: TGTGCCAGCTCACCCAACGCCCTCAGCTCCTACAATGAG. Full variable domain (missing parts from reference TRBV18 and TRBJ2-1): NAGVMQNPRHLVRRRGQEARLRCSPMKGHSHVYWYRQLPEEGLKFMVYLQKENIIDESGMPKERFSAEFPKEGPSILRIQQVVRGDSAAYFCASSPNALSSYNEQFFGPGTRLTVL.

Concerning this clone: The read stops 3 residues short of the end of the CDR3; the missing end is completed from the germline J gene. The J gene is TRBJ1-4, the V gene TRBV5-6; D possibly corresponds to TRBD1 (5 bases). The CDR3 is 13 residues long. V was cut by 4 bases and J by 6 bases, with 10 bases left in between. Germline V gene data show CDR1 as SGHDT and CDR2 as YYEEEE. The covered CDR3 bases are TGTGCCAGCAGCCTCCTAGGGGATGAAAAA. Translated: CASSLLGDEK. The whole CDR3 sequence is CASSLLGDEKLFF.

On this clone itself: The observed sequence ends 3 residues before the CDR3 terminus, with the missing tail filled in from the germline J gene. The chain is built from TRBV20-1 and TRBJ2-3, with TRBD2 matching over 14 bases. The CDR3 loop spans 15 amino acids. Germline CDR1 DFQATT, CDR2 SNEGSKA (reference sequence). The ends lost 4 bases at V and 4 bases at J; junction bases unmatched: 4. This CDR3 is CSAKGLAGGPDTQYF. Incomplete CDR3 DNA: TGCAGTGCTAAAGGACTAGCGGGGGGCCCAGATACG.

As for this clone: Read sequence stops 3 residues before the CDR3 end, and the germline J gene provides the missing end. The V and J genes are TRBV2 and TRBJ1-2; 8 positions match TRBD1. The CDR3 has 13 amino acids. The junction had 7 bases not matched to a gene; V was cut back by 6 bases and J by 7 bases. Germline V gene sequence: CDR1 SNHLY, CDR2 FYNNEI. CDR3 sequence reads: CASSPGQEGGYTF. CDR3 bases read: TGTGCCAGCAGCCCGGGACAGGAAGGTGGC. Full variable domain (rest looked up from reference TRBV2 and TRBJ1-2): EPEVTQTPSHQVTQMGQEVILRCVPISNHLYFYWYRQILGQKVEFLVSFYNNEISEKSEIFDDQFSVERPDGSNFTLKIRSTKLEDSAMYFCASSPGQEGGYTFGSGTRLTVV.

CDR3 loop: CSARDPGGPTGELFF. CDR3 bases read: TGCAGTGCTAGAGATCCGGGGGGGCCCACCGGGGAG. This rearrangement joins TRBV20-1 to TRBJ2-2; 8 bases agree with TRBD2. The CDR3 extends 3 residues past the end of the read, so its final part is completed from the germline J gene. V was pared by 0 bases and J by 4 bases, with 4 bases of the junction left unmatched. CDR1 and CDR2 (germline): DFQATT, SNEGSKA (reference sequence). CDR3 length equals 15 residues.

Comments on this clone: The read comes to an end 3 residues before the CDR3 does, leaving the germline J gene to fill in the end. The chain couples TRBV15 to TRBJ2-2; D is unresolved. From germline, CDR1 is LNHNV and CDR2 YYDKDF (reference sequence). The CDR3 totals 13 residues. The V and J ends lost 0 bases and 5 bases respectively, with 4 bases between them. The CDR3 sequence is CATSRDLTGELFF. CDR3 DNA, as far as it was read: TGTGCCACCAGCAGAGATCTAACCGGGGAG.

On this clone: The read halts 3 residues ahead of the CDR3 end, with the missing end drawn from the germline J gene. This rearrangement joins TRBV19 to TRBJ2-2; 7 bases are shared with TRBD1. The CDR3 length is 13 residues. The germline V gene encodes CDR1 LNHDA and CDR2 SQIVND (reference sequence). CDR3 protein: CATSGQLNEKLFF. The CDR3 bases that were read are TGTGCCACTTCGGGACAGCTTAATGAAAAG.

A word on this clone: The read halts 3 residues ahead of the CDR3 end, with the missing end drawn from the germline J gene. The chain couples TRBV2 to TRBJ1-1, with a possible D match to TRBD1 (5 bases). The germline V and J ends were trimmed by 6 bases and 6 bases, with 8 bases remaining between them. CDR3 size: 11 residues. Germline CDR1 reads SNHLY; CDR2 reads FYNNEI. Partial CDR3 DNA: TGTGCCAGCAGCCAACAGGCTGAA. It encodes CASSQQAE. In full, the CDR3 is CASSQQAEAFF.

About this clone itself: The read falls 3 residues short of the CDR3 end, and the missing part is taken from the germline J gene. The gene calls are TRBV5-1 and TRBJ2-2; D possibly corresponds to TRBD2 (6 bases). The V end was cut by 0 bases, the J end by 6 bases, with 9 bases between. The germline V gene encodes CDR1 SGHRS and CDR2 YFSETQ. This CDR3 has 14 residues. CDR3 region: CASSLVRGPGELFF. The sequenced CDR3 bases are TGCGCCAGCAGCTTGGTGCGGGGCCCCGGGGAG.

In regard to this clone: The CDR3 end lies 3 residues beyond the end of the read and is filled in from the germline J gene. The chain uses TRBV18 and TRBJ1-2; 7 bases match TRBD1. The CDR3 runs to 15 residues. CDR1 KGHSH and CDR2 LQKENI come from the germline V gene. The sequenced part of the CDR3 DNA is TGTGCCAGCTCCTTGGGGCAGGGGGTTTCGGATGAC. This codes for CASSLGQGVSDD. The entire CDR3 sequence reads CASSLGQGVSDDYTF.